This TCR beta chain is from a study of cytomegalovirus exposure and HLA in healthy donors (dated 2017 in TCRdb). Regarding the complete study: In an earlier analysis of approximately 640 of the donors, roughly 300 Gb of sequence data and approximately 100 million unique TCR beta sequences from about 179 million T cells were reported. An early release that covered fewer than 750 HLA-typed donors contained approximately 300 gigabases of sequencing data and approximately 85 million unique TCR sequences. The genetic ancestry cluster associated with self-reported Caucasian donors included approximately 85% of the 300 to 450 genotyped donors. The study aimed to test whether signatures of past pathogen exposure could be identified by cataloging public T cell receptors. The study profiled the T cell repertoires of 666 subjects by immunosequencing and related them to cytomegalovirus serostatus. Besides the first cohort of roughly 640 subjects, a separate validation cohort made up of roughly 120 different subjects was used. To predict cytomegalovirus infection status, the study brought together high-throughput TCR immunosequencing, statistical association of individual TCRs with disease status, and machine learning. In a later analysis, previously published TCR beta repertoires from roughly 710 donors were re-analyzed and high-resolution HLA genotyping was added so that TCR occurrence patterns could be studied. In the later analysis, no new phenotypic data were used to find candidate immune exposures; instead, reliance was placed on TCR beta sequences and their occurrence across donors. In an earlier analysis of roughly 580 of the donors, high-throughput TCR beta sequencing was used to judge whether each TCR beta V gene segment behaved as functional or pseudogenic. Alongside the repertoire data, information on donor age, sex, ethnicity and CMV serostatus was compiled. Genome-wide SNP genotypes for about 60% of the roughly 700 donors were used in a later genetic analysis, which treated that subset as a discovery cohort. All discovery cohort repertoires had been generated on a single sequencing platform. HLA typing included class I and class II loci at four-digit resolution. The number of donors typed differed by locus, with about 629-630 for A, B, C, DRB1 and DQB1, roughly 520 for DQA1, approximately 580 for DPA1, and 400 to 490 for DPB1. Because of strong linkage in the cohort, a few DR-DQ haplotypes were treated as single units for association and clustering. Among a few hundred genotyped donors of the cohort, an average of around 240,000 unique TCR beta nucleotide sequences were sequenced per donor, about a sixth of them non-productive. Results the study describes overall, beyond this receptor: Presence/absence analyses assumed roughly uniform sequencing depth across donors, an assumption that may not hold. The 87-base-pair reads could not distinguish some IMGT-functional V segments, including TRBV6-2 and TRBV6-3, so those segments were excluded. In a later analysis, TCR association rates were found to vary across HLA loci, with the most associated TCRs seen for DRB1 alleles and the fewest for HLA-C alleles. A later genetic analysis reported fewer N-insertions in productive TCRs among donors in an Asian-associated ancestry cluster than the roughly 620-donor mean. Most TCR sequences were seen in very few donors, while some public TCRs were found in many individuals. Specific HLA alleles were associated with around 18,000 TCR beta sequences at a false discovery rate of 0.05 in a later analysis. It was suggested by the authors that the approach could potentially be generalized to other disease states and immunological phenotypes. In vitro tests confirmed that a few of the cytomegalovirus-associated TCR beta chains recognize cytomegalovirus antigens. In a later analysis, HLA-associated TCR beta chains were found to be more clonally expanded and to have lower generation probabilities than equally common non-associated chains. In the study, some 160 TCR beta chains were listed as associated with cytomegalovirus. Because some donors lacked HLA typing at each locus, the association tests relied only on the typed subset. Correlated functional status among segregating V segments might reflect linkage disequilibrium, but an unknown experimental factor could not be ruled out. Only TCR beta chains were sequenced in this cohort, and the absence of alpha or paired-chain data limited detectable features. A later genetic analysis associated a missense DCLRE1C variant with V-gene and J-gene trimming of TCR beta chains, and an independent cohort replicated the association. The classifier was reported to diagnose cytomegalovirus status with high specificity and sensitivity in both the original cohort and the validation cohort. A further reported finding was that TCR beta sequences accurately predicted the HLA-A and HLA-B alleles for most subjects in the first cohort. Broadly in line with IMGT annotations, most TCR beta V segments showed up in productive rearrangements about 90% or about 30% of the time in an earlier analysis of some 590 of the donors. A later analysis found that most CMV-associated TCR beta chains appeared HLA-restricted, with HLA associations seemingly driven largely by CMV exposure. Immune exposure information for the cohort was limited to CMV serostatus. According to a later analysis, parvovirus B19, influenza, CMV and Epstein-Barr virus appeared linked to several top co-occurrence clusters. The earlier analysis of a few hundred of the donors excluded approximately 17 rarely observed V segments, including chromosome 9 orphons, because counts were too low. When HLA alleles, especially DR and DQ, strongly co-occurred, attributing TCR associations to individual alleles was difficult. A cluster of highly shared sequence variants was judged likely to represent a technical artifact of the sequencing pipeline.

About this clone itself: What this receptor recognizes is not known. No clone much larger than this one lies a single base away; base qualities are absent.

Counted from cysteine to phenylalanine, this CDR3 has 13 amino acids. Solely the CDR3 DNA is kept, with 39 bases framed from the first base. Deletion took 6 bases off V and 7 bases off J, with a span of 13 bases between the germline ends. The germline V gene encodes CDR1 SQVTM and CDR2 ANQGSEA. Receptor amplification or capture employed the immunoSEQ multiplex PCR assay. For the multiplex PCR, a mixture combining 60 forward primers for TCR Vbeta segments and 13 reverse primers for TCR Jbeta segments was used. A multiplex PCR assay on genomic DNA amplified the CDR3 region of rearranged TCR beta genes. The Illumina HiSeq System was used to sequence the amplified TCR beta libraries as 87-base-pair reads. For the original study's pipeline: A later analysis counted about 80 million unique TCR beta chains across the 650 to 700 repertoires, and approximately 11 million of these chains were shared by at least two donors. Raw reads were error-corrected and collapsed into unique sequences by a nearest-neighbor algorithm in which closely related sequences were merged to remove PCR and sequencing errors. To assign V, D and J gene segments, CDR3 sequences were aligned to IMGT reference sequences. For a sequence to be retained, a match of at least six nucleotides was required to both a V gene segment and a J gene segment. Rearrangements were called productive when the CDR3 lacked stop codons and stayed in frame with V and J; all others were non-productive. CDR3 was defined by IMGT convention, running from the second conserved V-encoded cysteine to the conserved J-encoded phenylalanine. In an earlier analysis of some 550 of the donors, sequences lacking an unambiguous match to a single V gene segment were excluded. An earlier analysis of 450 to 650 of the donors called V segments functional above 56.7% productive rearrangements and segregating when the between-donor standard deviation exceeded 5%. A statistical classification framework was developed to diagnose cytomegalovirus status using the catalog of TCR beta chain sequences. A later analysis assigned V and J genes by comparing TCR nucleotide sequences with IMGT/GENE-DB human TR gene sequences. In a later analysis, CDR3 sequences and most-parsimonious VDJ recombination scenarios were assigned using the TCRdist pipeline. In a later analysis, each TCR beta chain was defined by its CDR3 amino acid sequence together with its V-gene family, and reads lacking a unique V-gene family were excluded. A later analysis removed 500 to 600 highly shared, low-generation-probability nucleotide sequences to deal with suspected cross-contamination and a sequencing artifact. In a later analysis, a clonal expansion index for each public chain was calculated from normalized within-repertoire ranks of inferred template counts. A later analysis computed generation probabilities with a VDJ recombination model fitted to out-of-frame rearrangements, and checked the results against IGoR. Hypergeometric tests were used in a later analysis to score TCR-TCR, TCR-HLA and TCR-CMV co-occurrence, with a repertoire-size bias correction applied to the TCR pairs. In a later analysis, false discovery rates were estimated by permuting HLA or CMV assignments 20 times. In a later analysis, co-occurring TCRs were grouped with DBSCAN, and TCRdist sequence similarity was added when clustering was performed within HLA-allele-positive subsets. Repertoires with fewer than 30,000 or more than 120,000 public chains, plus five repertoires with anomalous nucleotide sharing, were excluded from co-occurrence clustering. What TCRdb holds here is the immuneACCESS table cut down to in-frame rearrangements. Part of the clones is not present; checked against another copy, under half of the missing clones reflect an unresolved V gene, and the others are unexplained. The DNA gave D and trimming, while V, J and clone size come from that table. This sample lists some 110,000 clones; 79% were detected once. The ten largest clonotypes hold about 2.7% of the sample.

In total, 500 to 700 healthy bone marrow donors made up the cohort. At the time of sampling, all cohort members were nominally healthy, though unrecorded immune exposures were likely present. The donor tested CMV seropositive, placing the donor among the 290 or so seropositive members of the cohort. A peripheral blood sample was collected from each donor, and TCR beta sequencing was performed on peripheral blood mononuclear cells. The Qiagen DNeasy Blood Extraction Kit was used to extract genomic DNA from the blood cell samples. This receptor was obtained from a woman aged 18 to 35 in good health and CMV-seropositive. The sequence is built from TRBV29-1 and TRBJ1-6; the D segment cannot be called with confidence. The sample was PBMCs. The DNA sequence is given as TGCAGCGTGGGCTCCTTTTCGAATTCACCCCTCCACTTT. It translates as CSVGSFSNSPLHF.